The 22 T cell receptor beta chains in this list originate from one sample, sequenced in a study of T cell changes during pregnancy in multiple sclerosis. The table came from immunoSEQ multiplex PCR; TCRdb's copy has only in-frame clones and leaves some out. The data show 38,000 or so clones, 91% seen once. This specimen was CD4+ T cells from peripheral blood mononuclear cells, taken in the second trimester of pregnancy. Every receptor here comes from a female donor in good health, enrolled as a control in a pregnancy study.

This clone was seen a single time. The chain carries TRBV11-1 and TRBJ2-5, with 9 bases identical to TRBD1. The end of the DNA aligns better with TRBJ2-7, so the J call may be wrong. CDR1 is SGHAT and CDR2 is FQDESV in the germline V gene (reference sequence). The CDR3 has 13 residues. In nucleotides, the CDR3 is TGTGCCAGCAGCTCGACAGGGGGGCACGAGCAGTACTTC. Encoded protein: CASSSTGGHEQYF.

Turning to this clone: At one end, the junction sequence differs from germline, possibly due to a read error. The chain joins TRBV7-7 to TRBJ2-3, with a weak D call TRBD2 (7 bases). CDR1 and CDR2 (germline): SSHAT, FNYEAQ (reference sequence). The CDR3 loop spans 12 amino acids. The CDR3 spells CASSLTGGPQYF. CDR3 DNA sequence: TGTGCTAGCAGCTTAACGGGGGGCCCGCAGTATTTT. The full variable domain, in which reference TRBV7-7 and TRBJ2-3 provide the parts outside the CDR3, is GAGVSQSPRYKVTKRGQDVTLRCDPISSHATLYWYQQALGQGPEFLTYFNYEAQPDKSGLPSDRFSAERPEGSISTLTIQRTEQRDSAMYRCASSLTGGPQYFGPGTRLTVL.

The chain joins TRBV7-3 to TRBJ2-3; 8 bases agree with TRBD1. There are 14 residues in the CDR3. CDR1 is SGHTA, CDR2 FQGTGA, per germline. V shed 7 bases and J 1 base; nucleotides not matched to a gene: 4. The CDR3 bases are TGTGCCAGCACCTTGACAGGGGGCACAGATACGCAGTATTTT. Its protein is CASTLTGGTDTQYF.

The genes are TRBV19 and TRBJ1-2; TRBD1 aligns across 7 bases. V lost 0 bases, J lost 8 bases, and 3 bases stayed unmatched. Germline-derived CDR1 and CDR2 are LNHDA and SQIVND (reference sequence). This CDR3 region has 13 residues. The CDR3 protein is CASSIDPTGGYTF. The CDR3 DNA sequence: TGTGCCAGTAGTATAGACCCGACAGGGGGCTACACCTTC.

The chain carries TRBV18 and TRBJ1-3; a possible D gene is TRBD1 (5 bases). Deletions cut 1 base from V and 0 bases from J, with 19 bases between. This CDR3 spans 19 amino acids. CDR1 is KGHSH and CDR2 is LQKENI in the germline V gene. CDR3 sequence (DNA): TGTGCCAGCTCACCACTTTCTTCAGGGTTGGAACGCTCTGGAAACACCATATATTTT. It translates to CASSPLSSGLERSGNTIYF.

This sequence joins TRBV19 and TRBJ2-7; D call uncertain. V lost 0 bases to trimming and J lost 1 base, with 10 bases between them. Per the germline V gene, CDR1 is LNHDA and CDR2 is SQIVND (reference sequence). This CDR3 comprises 15 residues. DNA of the CDR3: TGTGCCAGTAGTATAGATTCGAGGATTTCCTACGAGCAGTACTTC. This codes for CASSIDSRISYEQYF.

The rearrangement joins TRBV5-8 to TRBJ1-2; D is ambiguous. Trimming removed 1 base from V and 7 bases from J, with 23 bases in between. Germline loops: CDR1 SGHTS, CDR2 YDEGEE. The CDR3 runs 17 residues. CDR3 region: CASSLFQTERVPRGYTF. The CDR3 nucleotides are TGTGCCAGCAGCTTGTTTCAGACCGAACGGGTTCCTCGTGGCTACACCTTC.

The chain uses TRBV18 and TRBJ1-4; D is undetermined. Trimming cost V 3 bases and J 12 bases, with 11 bases left between them. This CDR3 region has 12 residues. Germline CDR1 KGHSH, CDR2 LQKENI. CDR3 amino acids: CASSPRRQQLFF. The DNA of the CDR3 is TGTGCCAGCTCACCCCGGAGGCAACAACTGTTTTTT. The full variable domain, its missing parts supplied by reference TRBV18 and TRBJ1-4, is NAGVMQNPRHLVRRRGQEARLRCSPMKGHSHVYWYRQLPEEGLKFMVYLQKENIIDESGMPKERFSAEFPKEGPSILRIQQVVRGDSAAYFCASSPRRQQLFFGSGTQLSVL.

This sequence joins TRBV5-4 and TRBJ1-2; 7 nucleotides align to TRBD1. V was pared by 4 bases and J by 4 bases, with 4 bases of the junction left unmatched. This CDR3 is built from 13 residues. The germline V gene encodes CDR1 SGHNT and CDR2 YYREEE (reference sequence). The CDR3 DNA follows: TGTGCCAGCAGCCAACCAGGGGGCTATGGCTACACCTTC. Translating gives CASSQPGGYGYTF.

The chain joins TRBV25-1 to TRBJ1-6; D is undetermined. V lost 0 bases and J 4 bases, leaving 7 bases between the germline ends. Germline CDR1 MGHDK, CDR2 SYGVNS. This CDR3 is 15 amino acids long. The CDR3 nucleotides are TGTGCCAGCAGTGAATATCCGGGATATAATTCACCCCTCCACTTT. This encodes CASSEYPGYNSPLHF.

The chain has TRBV7-9 and TRBJ2-2; 9 nucleotides match TRBD1. CDR1 is SEHNR and CDR2 is FQNEAQ in the germline V gene (reference sequence). With V trimmed by 4 bases and J by 5 bases, 2 bases remained unmatched. This CDR3 is 14 amino acids long. The CDR3 region is CASSSGTGTGELFF. In DNA form, the CDR3 reads TGTGCCAGCAGCTCAGGGACAGGGACCGGGGAGCTGTTTTTT. Full variable domain (missing parts from reference TRBV7-9 and TRBJ2-2): DTGVSQNPRHKITKRGQNVTFRCDPISEHNRLYWYRQTLGQGPEFLTYFQNEAQLEKSRLLSDRFSAERPKGSFSTLEIQRTEQGDSAMYLCASSSGTGTGELFFGEGSRLTVL.

The chain combines TRBV6-6 with TRBJ2-1, with 8 bases fitting TRBD2. The junction had 5 bases not matched to a gene; V was cut back by 2 bases and J by 5 bases. Germline loops: CDR1 MNHNY, CDR2 SVGAGI (reference sequence). The CDR3 has 15 residues. CDR3: CASSYEGLGDNEQFF. CDR3 sequence (DNA): TGTGCCAGCAGTTACGAGGGACTAGGGGACAATGAGCAGTTCTTC.

This clone was observed a single time. In DNA form, the CDR3 reads TGTGCCAGCTCACCACTTTTGACAGGGAGCGCTAACTATGGCTACACCTTC. Translated, it gives CASSPLLTGSANYGYTF. The chain combines TRBV18 with TRBJ1-2; 7 bases line up with TRBD1. V lost 1 base, J lost 0 bases, and 8 bases stayed unmatched. Germline CDR1 reads KGHSH; CDR2 reads LQKENI. This CDR3 spans 17 amino acids. The variable domain in full, with the rest retrieved from reference TRBV18 and TRBJ1-2, is NAGVMQNPRHLVRRRGQEARLRCSPMKGHSHVYWYRQLPEEGLKFMVYLQKENIIDESGMPKERFSAEFPKEGPSILRIQQVVRGDSAAYFCASSPLLTGSANYGYTFGSGTRLTVV.

In this sample, this clone turned up once. In nucleotides, the CDR3 is TGTGCCAGCAGCTTAGGGGCCCGCAATCAGCCCCAGCATTTT. It codes for CASSLGARNQPQHF. The chain has TRBV7-2 and TRBJ1-5; D gene ambiguous. Trimming cost V 1 base and J 2 bases, with 6 bases left between them. CDR1 is SGHTA, CDR2 FQGNSA, per germline. This CDR3 spans 14 amino acids.

V usage is TRBV5-1 and J usage is TRBJ2-7; D gene ambiguous. The CDR3 length is 15 residues. The V end lost 4 bases, the J end lost 0 bases, and 14 bases lay between the germline ends. Germline V lookup: CDR1 SGHRS, CDR2 YFSETQ. The CDR3 DNA reads as TGCGCCAGCAGCACGCAACAGCCATTCTCCTACGAGCAGTACTTC. This translates into CASSTQQPFSYEQYF.

CDR3 loop: CASSYGDRDDTEAFF. The CDR3 DNA is TGTGCCAGCAGCTATGGGGACAGGGACGACACTGAAGCTTTCTTT. J is TRBJ1-1 and V is TRBV7-9, with TRBD1 matching 9 bases. J gave up 3 bases and V 4 bases, and 6 bases lay outside the gene matches. The CDR3 is 15 residues long. CDR1 SEHNR and CDR2 FQNEAQ come from the germline V gene (reference sequence).

On this clone itself: The junction and the germline gene differ at one end; a read error may be behind it. The J gene is TRBJ1-5, the V gene TRBV7-7, with D possibly TRBD1 on 5 matching bases. Germline CDR1 and CDR2: SSHAT and FNYEAQ (reference sequence). The CDR3 totals 18 residues. DNA of the CDR3: TGTGCTAGCAGCTTAGCGATGGGCTCGACAGTCAGCAATCAGCCCCAGCATTTT. Protein product: CASSLAMGSTVSNQPQHF.

V and J are TRBV27 and TRBJ1-4; D is possibly TRBD1 (5 bases). The CDR3 loop spans 14 amino acids. Trimming stripped 7 bases from V and 2 bases from J, with 11 bases between. CDR1 is MNHEY and CDR2 is SMNVEV in the germline V gene (reference sequence). As DNA, the CDR3 is TGTGCCAGCACCCGGGGGGGGACTAATGAAAAACTGTTTTTT. Translated: CASTRGGTNEKLFF.

This sequence joins TRBV7-9 and TRBJ1-2; D perhaps matches TRBD1 (5 bases). The CDR3 loop spans 12 amino acids. V lost 4 bases to trimming and J lost 7 bases, with 10 bases between them. Looked up from germline, CDR1 is SEHNR and CDR2 is FQNEAQ (reference sequence). The CDR3 nucleotides read TGTGCCAGCAGCTCTGTCCAGGGTGGCTACACCTTC. This translates into CASSSVQGGYTF.

This clone was seen once. The rearrangement links TRBV27 to TRBJ2-2; no clear D gene. V lost 8 bases to trimming and J lost 0 bases, with 4 bases between them. The CDR3 is 12 residues long. Germline values: CDR1 MNHEY, CDR2 SMNVEV (reference sequence). CDR3 DNA sequence: TGTGCCAGCGAGGCGAACACCGGGGAGCTGTTTTTT. Protein product: CASEANTGELFF.

V is TRBV5-1 and J is TRBJ2-4; TRBD1 matches 7 bases. Germline V gene data show CDR1 as SGHRS and CDR2 as YFSETQ. CDR3 length equals 15 residues. V trimming: 0 bases; J trimming: 3 bases; junction bases outside the gene matches: 3. This chain's CDR3 is CASSLGQGDKNIQYF. CDR3 sequence (DNA): TGCGCCAGCAGCTTGGGTCAGGGGGACAAAAACATTCAGTACTTC.

V gene TRBV5-6 combines with J gene TRBJ2-2; D is ambiguous. In germline, CDR1 is SGHDT, CDR2 YYEEEE. The CDR3 contains 13 residues. The V end was cut by 1 base, the J end by 5 bases, with 6 bases between. For the CDR3, the DNA is TGTGCCAGCAGCTTGTCCGGGACCGGGGAGCTGTTTTTT. Amino acids: CASSLSGTGELFF.